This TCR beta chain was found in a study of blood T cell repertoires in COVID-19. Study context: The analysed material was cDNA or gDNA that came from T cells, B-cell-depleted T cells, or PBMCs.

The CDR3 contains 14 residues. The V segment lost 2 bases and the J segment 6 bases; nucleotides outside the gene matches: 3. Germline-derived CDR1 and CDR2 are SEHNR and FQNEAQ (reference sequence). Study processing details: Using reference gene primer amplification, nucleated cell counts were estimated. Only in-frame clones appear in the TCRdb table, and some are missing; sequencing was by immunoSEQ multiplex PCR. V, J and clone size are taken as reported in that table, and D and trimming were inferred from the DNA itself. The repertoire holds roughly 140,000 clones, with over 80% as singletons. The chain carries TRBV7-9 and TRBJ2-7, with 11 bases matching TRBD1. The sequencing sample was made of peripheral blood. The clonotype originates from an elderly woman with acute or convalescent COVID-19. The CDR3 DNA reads TGTGCCAGCAGCTTAATAGGGACAGGGGGCGAGCAGTACTTC. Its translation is CASSLIGTGGEQYF.